The 26 T cell receptor beta chains below were found in one sample sequenced in a study of regulatory T cells in long-lasting Graves disease. Time point in this sample: newly diagnosed GD, antithyroid drugs for less than 3 months. RNA isolated from PBMCs was used to make the TCR library. Both iRepertoire HTBI primers and Arm-PCR of CDR3 regions were used to build the TCR beta libraries. From the multiplex PCR reads, TCRdb called clonotypes with MiXCR, one entry per CDR3 protein. The sample includes some 600,000 distinct CDR3 sequences, 15% to 20% of them seen just once. This sample also appeared in a second study, on T cells in Graves' hyperthyroidism and ophthalmopathy.

This material consisted of peripheral blood mononuclear cells (PBMCs), taken at new diagnosis, from a patient treated with antithyroid drugs. The source of these receptors is a man between 18 and 29 years old with Graves disease.

The V and J genes are TRBV7-9 and TRBJ2-5; 10 nucleotides line up with TRBD2. CDR3 size: 17 residues. CDR1 and CDR2 from the germline V gene are SEHNR and FQNEAQ (reference sequence). V shed 0 bases and J 2 bases; nucleotides not matched to a gene: 6. CDR3 coding DNA: TGTGCCAGCAGCTTAGCGGCGTCTAGCGGGAGACAAGAGACCCAGTACTTC. Amino acid sequence: CASSLAASSGRQETQYF.

This chain connects TRBV10-3 to TRBJ1-5; 8 nucleotides align to TRBD1. This CDR3 comprises 14 residues. With 3 bases clipped from V and 6 bases from J, the junction kept 4 bases outside the gene matches. In germline, CDR1 is ENHRY, CDR2 SYGVKD. DNA of the CDR3: TGTGCCATCAGTGACAGGGGGCTGGGTCAGCCCCAGCATTTT. This sequence encodes CAISDRGLGQPQHF.

This clonotype was counted between two and nine times. The rearrangement joins TRBV11-2 to TRBJ2-7, with unresolved D. V was pared by 5 bases and J by 2 bases, with 10 bases between. The CDR3 has 13 amino acids. Germline CDR1 reads SGHAT; CDR2 reads FQNNGV. Here the CDR3 DNA reads TGTGCCAGCAGCCAAGATCTGGCCTACGAGCAGTACTTC. It specifies CASSQDLAYEQYF.

V is TRBV30 and J is TRBJ2-7; no reliable D call. The CDR3 contains 12 residues. V shed 0 bases and J shed 6 bases, with 9 bases lying between them. Looked up from germline, CDR1 is GTSNPN and CDR2 is SVGIG (reference sequence). This chain's CDR3 is CAWSVVHSEQYF. The CDR3, as DNA: TGTGCCTGGAGTGTAGTCCACAGCGAGCAGTACTTC.

This clonotype was seen more than once but under ten times. V usage is TRBV3-1 and J usage is TRBJ2-2, with D perhaps TRBD2 (6 bases). The CDR3 consists of 12 residues. Germline CDR1 LGHDT, CDR2 YNNKEL (reference sequence). V was trimmed by 4 bases and J by 8 bases, leaving 8 bases between them. The CDR3 protein is CASSRAGGELFF. The CDR3 DNA reads TGTGCCAGCAGCCGGGCGGGAGGGGAGCTGTTTTTT.

The V and J genes are TRBV7-3 and TRBJ2-7; 15 nucleotides match TRBD2. The CDR3 runs 18 residues. CDR1 and CDR2 (germline): SGHTA, FQGTGA. J was trimmed by 1 base and V by 5 bases; bases with no gene match: 9. CDR3 coding DNA: TGTGCCAGCAGCCCTGGACTAGCGGGAGGGCCGGAATCCTACGAGCAGTACTTC. Its translation is CASSPGLAGGPESYEQYF.

The table lists this clonotype with a few counts. The rearrangement links TRBV10-2 to TRBJ2-7; 12 bases agree with TRBD2. V shed 3 bases, J shed 3 bases, and the junction held 3 bases outside the gene matches. Germline CDR1 is WSHSY and CDR2 is SAAADI. The CDR3 runs to 15 residues. The CDR3 protein is CASSDSSGGGYEQYF. In DNA, the CDR3 is TGCGCCAGCAGTGATTCTAGCGGGGGGGGCTACGAGCAGTACTTC.

This rearrangement joins TRBV28 to TRBJ1-2; D is unresolved. The CDR3 sequence is 13 residues long. Deletions cut 7 bases from V and 0 bases from J, with 9 bases between. In germline, CDR1 is MDHEN, CDR2 SYDVKM. DNA of the CDR3: TGTGCCAGCAACGGCCCTACTAACTATGGCTACACCTTC. Amino acids: CASNGPTNYGYTF.

This clonotype turned up a few times. A much bigger clone sits one base away, suggesting this may be a read error. The CDR3 DNA follows: TGTGCCAGCAGTCGCCTCCTTAGGACGGGGGAGGTCTACGAGCAGTACTTC. Protein product: CASSRLLRTGEVYEQYF. This chain links TRBV3-1 with TRBJ2-7, with a possible D match to TRBD2 (6 bases). The V end was cut by 6 bases, the J end by 3 bases, with 24 bases between. The CDR3 contains 17 residues. Germline V gives CDR1 LGHDT, CDR2 YNNKEL (reference sequence).

The sample holds many counts of this clonotype. This chain joins TRBV6-1 and TRBJ2-7; D tentatively reads TRBD1 or TRBD2 (6 bases each). Germline CDR1 MNHNS, CDR2 SASEGT. The CDR3 totals 13 residues. V was pared by 7 bases and J by 3 bases, with 13 bases between. The CDR3 loop is CASTAGGGYEQYF. CDR3 DNA sequence: TGTGCCAGCACCGCCGGGGGCGGCTACGAGCAGTACTTC.

The chain carries TRBV7-9 and TRBJ2-3; TRBD1 aligns across 9 bases. The V gene end was trimmed by 5 bases and the J gene end by 2 bases; junction bases not matched to a gene: 8. The CDR3 is made up of 16 amino acids. CDR1 and CDR2 from the germline V gene are SEHNR and FQNEAQ (reference sequence). Here the CDR3 reads CASSLRTGADTDTQYF. The CDR3 DNA is TGTGCCAGCAGCCTCCGGACAGGGGCGGACACAGATACGCAGTATTTT.

This clonotype was recorded a few times. The chain employs TRBV7-2 and TRBJ2-7; unclear D gene. This CDR3 has 13 residues. Germline CDR1 SGHTA, CDR2 FQGNSA. Trimming pared 1 base from V and 4 bases from J, leaving 8 bases between. The CDR3 sequence: CASSLGYRYEQYF. As DNA, the CDR3 is TGTGCCAGCAGCTTAGGGTACAGATACGAGCAGTACTTC.

Of note for this clonotype: At one end the junction does not follow the germline gene, possibly because of a read error. The chain is built from TRBV5-1 and TRBJ2-5; D remains ambiguous. Germline CDR1 is SGHRS and CDR2 is YFSETQ. The CDR3 is made up of 16 amino acids. This CDR3 is CASSLGMSAAQETQYF. The CDR3 DNA reads as TGTGCCAGCAGCTTGGGGATGTCGGCGGCGCAAGAGACCCAGTACTTC.

This clonotype was seen a handful of times. The chain combines TRBV29-1 with TRBJ1-1; the D is unclear. The germline V gene has CDR1 SQVTM and CDR2 ANQGSEA. V shed 0 bases and J shed 6 bases, with 11 bases lying between them. CDR3 length equals 13 residues. The CDR3 sequence is CSVEEGIWSEAFF. DNA of the CDR3: TGCAGCGTTGAAGAGGGAATATGGTCTGAAGCTTTCTTT.

With regard to this clonotype: This may come from a read error, since a much larger clone is one base off. The gene calls are TRBV5-6 and TRBJ1-1, with 8 positions matching TRBD1. The CDR3 has 14 residues. Germline V gene sequence: CDR1 SGHDT, CDR2 YYEEEE. The CDR3 region is CASSFDRGGTKAFF. As DNA, the CDR3 is TGTGCCAGCAGCTTTGACAGGGGTGGCACTAAAGCTTTCTTT.

V usage is TRBV20-1 and J usage is TRBJ1-2; TRBD1 matches at 9 bases. V gave up 4 bases and J gave up 9 bases; unmatched junction bases: 12. CDR3 size: 14 residues. The V gene's germline CDR1 is DFQATT and CDR2 SNEGSKA (reference sequence). In nucleotides, the CDR3 is TGCAGTGCTATCACGAGTACAGGGGGCCTGAGCTACACCTTC. Translating it yields CSAITSTGGLSYTF.

This rearrangement joins TRBV7-9 to TRBJ2-2; D is possibly TRBD2 (5 bases). V was clipped by 8 bases and J by 3 bases, with 16 bases between them. CDR1 is SEHNR and CDR2 is FQNEAQ in the germline V gene (reference sequence). The CDR3 is 15 amino acids. CDR3 sequence reads: CASPMRERYTGELFF. The CDR3 DNA follows: TGTGCCAGCCCAATGAGGGAGCGATACACCGGGGAGCTGTTTTTT.

This clonotype was seen repeatedly, ten times or more. CDR3 bases: TGTGCCAGCACAACGGGACAGGGGATCTATGGCTACACCTTC. Translating it yields CASTTGQGIYGYTF. The chain carries TRBV6-2 or TRBV6-3 and TRBJ1-2; 10 bases are a match to TRBD1. Trimming took 7 bases from V and 4 from J; bases not matched to a gene: 6. Germline CDR1 is MNHEY and CDR2 is SVGEGT. The CDR3 length is 14 residues.

This clonotype was seen a few times. V and J are TRBV5-1 and TRBJ1-1, with D maybe TRBD1 (5 bases). V shed 3 bases and J shed 11 bases, with 14 bases lying between them. The CDR3 runs 12 residues. From germline, CDR1 is SGHRS and CDR2 YFSETQ. CDR3 nucleotides: TGCGCCAGCAGCTCCGATTCCAGGGAGGCTTTCTTT. It codes for CASSSDSREAFF.

This clonotype was found many times. The J gene is TRBJ1-5, the V gene TRBV3-1; perhaps TRBD1 as D (5 bases). This CDR3 spans 16 amino acids. The germline V and J ends were trimmed by 1 base and 0 bases, with 10 bases remaining between them. CDR1 is LGHDT and CDR2 is YNNKEL in the germline V gene (reference sequence). CDR3 region: CASSQAGGISNQPQHF. As DNA, the CDR3 is TGTGCCAGCAGCCAAGCTGGGGGGATTAGCAATCAGCCCCAGCATTTT.

This clonotype was found a few times. The chain is built from TRBV2 and TRBJ1-1; tentatively, D is TRBD1 (5 bases). V lost 7 bases, J lost 4 bases, and 10 bases lay in between. The CDR3 is 12 residues long. Looked up from germline, CDR1 is SNHLY and CDR2 is FYNNEI. CDR3 DNA sequence: TGTGCCAGCATGCGACAGACCACTGAAGCTTTCTTT. This translates into CASMRQTTEAFF.

This clonotype was picked up many times. The chain uses TRBV18 and TRBJ2-7; 10 nucleotides align to TRBD2. V lost 4 bases and J lost 6; bases outside the gene matches: 9. Looked up from germline, CDR1 is KGHSH and CDR2 is LQKENI. CDR3 length: 15 residues. The DNA for the CDR3 is TGTGCCAGCTCACTTGGGACTAGCGAGGTGGGCGAGCAGTACTTC. Translated, it gives CASSLGTSEVGEQYF.

This clonotype was found many times. This chain links TRBV7-9 with TRBJ2-7, with TRBD2 identical over 9 bases. The ends lost 3 bases at V and 2 bases at J; junction bases unmatched: 11. Germline assignment: CDR1 SEHNR and CDR2 FQNEAQ (reference sequence). This CDR3 comprises 17 residues. The CDR3 region is CASSFGTLSGSPYEQYF. CDR3 nucleotide sequence: TGTGCCAGCAGCTTCGGGACCCTTAGCGGGAGCCCCTACGAGCAGTACTTC.

The chain uses TRBV7-8 and TRBJ2-3; possible D gene TRBD2, 5 bases. Germline loops: CDR1 SGHVS, CDR2 FQNEAQ. This CDR3 is built from 13 residues. V lost 2 bases and J 6 bases, leaving 9 bases between the germline ends. As DNA, the CDR3 is TGTGCCAGCAGCTTATCCGGGGATGATACGCAGTATTTT. This codes for CASSLSGDDTQYF. Supplemented by reference TRBV7-8 and TRBJ2-3, the full variable domain reads GAGVSQSPRYKVAKRGQDVALRCDPISGHVSLFWYQQALGQGPEFLTYFQNEAQLDKSGLPSDRFFAERPEGSVSTLKIQRTQQEDSAVYLCASSLSGDDTQYFGPGTRLTVL.

This sequence joins TRBV30 and TRBJ2-3; 11 nucleotides align to TRBD1. Germline V lookup: CDR1 GTSNPN, CDR2 SVGIG (reference sequence). This CDR3 is built from 15 residues. V lost 1 base and J lost 4; bases outside the gene matches: 4. DNA of the CDR3: TGTGCCTGGAGTGGGACAGGGGGCTTAGCAGATACGCAGTATTTT. Translating gives CAWSGTGGLADTQYF.

This clonotype was counted a few times. The rearrangement links TRBV14 to TRBJ1-1; D gene unclear. CDR1 and CDR2 from the germline V gene are SGHDN and FVKESK. Trimming stripped 1 base from V and 2 bases from J, with 11 bases between. The CDR3 totals 15 residues. CDR3 DNA: TGTGCCAGCAGCCAAGGGGCAAAGGGAAACACTGAAGCTTTCTTT. Encoded protein: CASSQGAKGNTEAFF.